This T cell receptor (beta chain) was obtained from a study of cytomegalovirus exposure and HLA in healthy donors. Across the study: Among the approximately 410 genotyped donors, less than 85% were placed in the Caucasian-associated ancestry cluster.

Primers included in the PCR were 60 Vbeta and 13 Jbeta primers. Here immunoSEQ multiplex PCR was the method, and the copy in TCRdb shows in-frame clones only, minus some. The repertoire consists of roughly 120,000 clones, with over 75% occurring once and the leading ten covering around 1.5%. A single count supports this clone. What it recognizes is unknown. V was cut by 1 base and J by 12 bases, with 13 bases left in between. This CDR3 comprises 13 residues. Looked up from germline, CDR1 is LNHNV and CDR2 is YYDKDF (reference sequence). Study results and caveats: The authors excluded some V segments, including TRBV6-2 and TRBV6-3, as indistinguishable. More than 150 TCR beta chains were listed as cytomegalovirus-associated.

Material: PBMCs. This sequence originates from a woman aged 18 to 35 in good health and CMV-seronegative. The chain uses TRBV15 and TRBJ2-1; the D is unclear. CDR3 residues: CATSRGSFLGQFF. Here the CDR3 DNA reads TGTGCCACCAGCAGAGGGTCGTTCCTCGGGCAGTTCTTC. Complete variable domain (other parts from reference TRBV15 and TRBJ2-1): DAMVIQNPRYQVTQFGKPVTLSCSQTLNHNVMYWYQQKSSQAPKLLFHYYDKDFNNEADTPDNFQSRRPNTSFCFLDIRSPGLGDTAMYLCATSRGSFLGQFFGPGTRLTVL.